This TCR beta chain emerged from a study of shared T cell receptors in the human thymus. Repertoires were generated with immunoSEQ multiplex PCR, while TCRdb's copy carries only in-frame clones and drops some. Of roughly 660,000 clones detected, over 75% appear once; the ten largest clones hold over 0.008%. This CDR3 comprises 16 residues. The junction had 10 bases not matched to a gene; V was cut back by 0 bases and J by 8 bases. CDR1 MNHEY and CDR2 SVGAGI come from the germline V gene. This sample was shared with a second study, whose subject was human thymus T cells. That work contributes: Immunologically healthy infants in Finland undergoing congenital heart defect surgery were the donors. Thymic and blood repertoires seemed to show skewed V and J gene use.

The TCR was taken from a boy under three years old with a congenital heart defect. The J gene is TRBJ2-1, the V gene TRBV6-5; 7 bases agree with TRBD2. Material: thymocytes. For the CDR3, the DNA is TGTGCCAGCAGTTACTCGGGGAGGGTTGGTTGGTATGAGCAGTTCTTC. Protein: CASSYSGRVGWYEQFF.